The 14 T cell receptor beta chains given below trace back to one sample, sequenced in a study of CD8 T cells in ankylosing spondylitis. Study results and limitations: Blood from ankylosing spondylitis patients appeared to carry a characteristic roughly 8-variant TCR beta motif.

These receptors have no known antigen. Via MiXCR, TCRdb re-called the 5' RACE reads, giving one row per CDR3 protein. Among 750,000 to 850,000 distinct CDR3 sequences listed, about an eighth were seen once. The sequenced sample consisted of blood, either unsorted or a sorted T cell fraction (not recorded which). The receptors here all came from a male donor with ankylosing spondylitis.

This clonotype was counted at least ten times. The chain is built from TRBV7-9 and TRBJ2-1, with D possibly being TRBD1 or TRBD2 (5 bases each). Germline CDR1 reads SEHNR; CDR2 reads FQNEAQ (reference sequence). The ends were cut back, 10 bases at V and 2 bases at J, with 18 bases in the middle. There are 15 residues in the CDR3. CDR3 coding DNA: TGTGCCACTTCAGGGAGCGGCCAAACCTACAATGAGCAGTTCTTC. It yields the protein CATSGSGQTYNEQFF. The full variable domain, rest sourced from reference TRBV7-9 and TRBJ2-1, is DTGVSQNPRHKITKRGQNVTFRCDPISEHNRLYWYRQTLGQGPEFLTYFQNEAQLEKSRLLSDRFSAERPKGSFSTLEIQRTEQGDSAMYLCATSGSGQTYNEQFFGPGTRLTVL.

The table lists this clonotype with a few counts. The chain carries TRBV20-1 and TRBJ1-4; possible D gene TRBD1, 6 bases. This CDR3 comprises 15 residues. Germline assignment: CDR1 DFQATT and CDR2 SNEGSKA (reference sequence). The V end was cut by 0 bases, the J end by 8 bases, with 16 bases between. The CDR3 loop is CSAREPRGVGEKLFF. The CDR3 DNA reads as TGCAGTGCTAGAGAGCCCAGGGGCGTTGGGGAAAAACTGTTTTTT.

This clonotype was seen more than once but under ten times. The chain links TRBV20-1 to TRBJ2-7, with 7 bases that match TRBD2. Per the germline V gene, CDR1 is DFQATT and CDR2 is SNEGSKA (reference sequence). The CDR3 runs 15 residues. Losses at the gene ends were 3 bases for V and 0 bases for J; bases not matched to a gene: 8. The CDR3 DNA is TGCAGTGCTAGGCTCTGGGGGGGTTCCTCCTACGAGCAGTACTTC. Translating gives CSARLWGGSSYEQYF.

This clonotype has only a few counts. The V call is TRBV25-1, the J call TRBJ2-1; TRBD1 or TRBD2 may be the D gene (5 bases each). Germline CDR1 MGHDK, CDR2 SYGVNS. This CDR3 contains 16 residues. Trimming took off 1 base at V and 0 bases at J, with 10 bases between the two ends. The CDR3 DNA reads TGTGCCAGCAGTGAATTTGCAGGGAGCTCCTACAATGAGCAGTTCTTC. Encoded protein: CASSEFAGSSYNEQFF.

This clonotype was counted ten times or more. This sequence joins TRBV9 and TRBJ1-1; tentatively, D is TRBD1 (6 bases). Looked up from germline, CDR1 is SGDLS and CDR2 is YYNGEE. V lost 3 bases and J lost 9, with 15 bases in between. CDR3 length equals 13 residues. As DNA, the CDR3 is TGTGCCAGCAGCGCGACAGGACTGGGGAAAGCTTTCTTT. Its translation is CASSATGLGKAFF.

This clonotype has just a few counts. The chain links TRBV4-2 to TRBJ2-1; D is perhaps TRBD2 (6 bases). This CDR3 has 15 amino acids. Germline V gene lookup returns CDR1 LGHNA and CDR2 YNFKEQ. V was shortened by 6 bases and J by 7 bases, with 19 bases between the two germline ends. The CDR3 bases are TGTGCCAGCAGTGTCCGCCCGGGAGTTGGTAATGAGCAGTTCTTC. Protein sequence: CASSVRPGVGNEQFF.

This clonotype turned up a few times. The V gene is TRBV5-1, the J gene TRBJ1-5, with TRBD1 matching over 7 bases. The germline V gene encodes CDR1 SGHRS and CDR2 YFSETQ. This CDR3 has 15 amino acids. With V trimmed by 0 bases and J by 4 bases, 4 bases remained unmatched. CDR3 nucleotides: TGCGCCAGCAGCTTGGCGGGACAGTCGAATCAGCCCCAGCATTTT. Protein product: CASSLAGQSNQPQHF. The whole variable domain, filled in from reference TRBV5-1 and TRBJ1-5, reads KAGVTQTPRYLIKTRGQQVTLSCSPISGHRSVSWYQQTPGQGLQFLFEYFSETQRNKGNFPGRFSGRQFSNSRSEMNVSTLELGDSALYLCASSLAGQSNQPQHFGDGTRLSIL.

This clonotype has a count of ten or more. The CDR3 loop is CSARGTPYQPQHF. The CDR3 DNA reads as TGCAGTGCCCGGGGGACACCCTATCAGCCCCAGCATTTT. The rearrangement links TRBV20-1 to TRBJ1-5, with D tentatively TRBD1 (6 bases). The V end lost 6 bases, the J end lost 5 bases, and 14 bases lay between the germline ends. There are 13 residues in the CDR3. Germline V gives CDR1 DFQATT, CDR2 SNEGSKA (reference sequence).

The chain couples TRBV24-1 to TRBJ2-2; unclear D gene. V gave up 2 bases and J gave up 9 bases, with 15 bases separating them. CDR3 length equals 15 residues. Germline lookup yields CDR1 KGHDR and CDR2 SFDVKD. The CDR3 here is CATSDWSVNPRELFF. The DNA of the CDR3 is TGTGCCACCAGTGATTGGTCCGTAAACCCTAGGGAGCTGTTTTTT.

Ten or more counts support this clonotype. The chain has TRBV12-3 or TRBV12-4 and TRBJ1-6, with 8 bases matching TRBD1. The CDR3 contains 15 residues. J was trimmed by 8 bases and V by 6 bases; bases with no gene match: 9. The CDR3 nucleotides are TGTGCCAGCAGCCCCGGGGACAGGCGATATTCACCCCTCCACTTT. Translation gives CASSPGDRRYSPLHF.

This clonotype was seen a few times. V is TRBV20-1 and J is TRBJ2-3; TRBD2 matches at 8 bases. Germline assignment: CDR1 DFQATT and CDR2 SNEGSKA (reference sequence). Trimming removed 3 bases from V and 0 bases from J; junction bases left unmatched: 8. There are 16 residues in the CDR3. The CDR3 reads CSARDSGGPSTDTQYF. CDR3 DNA: TGCAGTGCTAGGGACAGCGGGGGTCCCAGCACAGATACGCAGTATTTT.

This clonotype was observed many times. This chain links TRBV20-1 with TRBJ1-2; D gene uncertain. CDR3 length equals 12 residues. V was shortened by 3 bases and J by 3 bases, with 8 bases between the two germline ends. Germline V CDR1 and CDR2: DFQATT, SNEGSKA (reference sequence). CDR3 amino acids: CSASRQYYGYTF. The CDR3 nucleotides read TGCAGTGCTAGTCGGCAGTACTATGGCTACACCTTC.

A few counts support this clonotype. CDR3: CASSFVRGDEQYF. The CDR3 coding sequence is TGTGCCAGCAGCTTTGTCAGGGGGGACGAGCAGTACTTC. This chain uses TRBV5-6 with TRBJ2-7; perhaps TRBD1 as D (7 bases). This CDR3 region has 13 residues. CDR1 SGHDT and CDR2 YYEEEE come from the germline V gene. V was cut by 2 bases and J by 5 bases, with 11 bases left in between.

The chain joins TRBV2 to TRBJ1-1; D is undetermined. The CDR3 contains 13 residues. V lost 9 bases to trimming and J lost 3 bases, with 14 bases between them. Germline CDR1 is SNHLY and CDR2 is FYNNEI. In DNA form, the CDR3 reads TGTGCCAGTACAGAGGACGGGGACACTGAAGCTTTCTTT. Its protein is CASTEDGDTEAFF.